A single sample is the source of the 27 T cell receptor beta chains below, sequenced in a study of blood T cell repertoires in COVID-19. TCRdb's copy holds only in-frame clones and misses some; the assay was immunoSEQ multiplex PCR. Of under 350,000 clones in the sample, about nine tenths are singletons; the top ten hold roughly 2.6%. Sequenced input: PBMCs or T cells enriched from blood (not recorded which). The receptors here all came from a man aged 55 to 70 who had recovered from COVID-19.

Only one count was recorded for this clone. CDR3 nucleotide sequence: TGCGCCAGCAGCTTGCAGGCAGGGGTGAATGAGCAGTTCTTC. Protein product: CASSLQAGVNEQFF. This chain connects TRBV5-1 to TRBJ2-1; a weak D match, TRBD1 (6 bases). Germline lookup yields CDR1 SGHRS and CDR2 YFSETQ. The V and J ends lost 1 base and 7 bases respectively, with 12 bases between them. The CDR3 is 14 residues long. Full variable domain (missing parts from reference TRBV5-1 and TRBJ2-1): KAGVTQTPRYLIKTRGQQVTLSCSPISGHRSVSWYQQTPGQGLQFLFEYFSETQRNKGNFPGRFSGRQFSNSRSEMNVSTLELGDSALYLCASSLQAGVNEQFFGPGTRLTVL.

The chain has TRBV4-1 and TRBJ1-2; TRBD1 matches at 7 bases. This CDR3 has 13 amino acids. The germline CDR1 and CDR2 sequences are MGHRA and YSYEKL. The V segment lost 1 base and the J segment 8 bases; nucleotides outside the gene matches: 4. In DNA form, the CDR3 reads TGCGCCAGCAGCCAAGGCCAGGGGGACGGCTACACCTTC. It translates to CASSQGQGDGYTF.

This chain connects TRBV7-3 to TRBJ2-5; TRBD1 is a possible D gene (6 bases). Germline CDR1 is SGHTA and CDR2 is FQGTGA. V lost 2 bases to trimming and J lost 3 bases, with 10 bases between them. This CDR3 is built from 14 residues. CDR3 protein: CASSLAGAKETQYF. The CDR3 nucleotides read TGTGCCAGCAGCTTAGCAGGGGCTAAAGAGACCCAGTACTTC.

This chain links TRBV7-2 with TRBJ1-6, with 9 positions matching TRBD1. The junction had 4 bases not matched to a gene; V was cut back by 1 base and J by 9 bases. The V gene's germline CDR1 is SGHTA and CDR2 FQGNSA. The CDR3 has 15 residues. The CDR3 sequence is CASSLVGTGTSPLHF. CDR3 sequence (DNA): TGTGCCAGCAGCTTAGTCGGGACAGGGACTTCACCCCTCCACTTT.

The chain combines TRBV28 with TRBJ1-1; D remains ambiguous. The CDR3 spans 13 residues. Germline values: CDR1 MDHEN, CDR2 SYDVKM. V was clipped by 6 bases and J by 7 bases, with 15 bases between them. CDR3 DNA sequence: TGTGCCAGCAGCCGTCCGAGTAGCTTTGAAGCTTTCTTT. Amino acid sequence: CASSRPSSFEAFF. Combining the CDR3 with reference TRBV28 and TRBJ1-1 gives the whole variable domain DVKVTQSSRYLVKRTGEKVFLECVQDMDHENMFWYRQDPGLGLRLIYFSYDVKMKEKGDIPEGYSVSREKKERFSLILESASTNQTSMYLCASSRPSSFEAFFGQGTRLTVV.

V gene TRBV29-1 combines with J gene TRBJ2-6, with 9 nucleotides matching TRBD2. The germline V gene encodes CDR1 SQVTM and CDR2 ANQGSEA. This CDR3 comprises 18 residues. The J segment lost 0 bases and the V segment lost 4 bases, leaving 10 bases of the junction unmatched. The CDR3 DNA reads TGCAGCGTTGTAGCCGTAGCGGGGGCCCTCTCTGGGGCCAACGTCCTGACTTTC. It translates to CSVVAVAGALSGANVLTF. The whole variable domain, filled in from reference TRBV29-1 and TRBJ2-6, reads SAVISQKPSRDICQRGTSLTIQCQVDSQVTMMFWYRQQPGQSLTLIATANQGSEATYESGFVIDKFPISRPNLTFSTLTVSNMSPEDSSIYLCSVVAVAGALSGANVLTFGAGSRLTVL.

The rearrangement joins TRBV29-1 to TRBJ1-2; no firm D call. CDR3 length: 13 residues. V lost 4 bases to trimming and J lost 8 bases, with 17 bases between them. Germline CDR1 and CDR2: SQVTM and ANQGSEA. DNA for the CDR3: TGCAGCGTTGTCGGGCGTCTCCGGGAGGGCTACACCTTC. Translation: CSVVGRLREGYTF.

This chain links TRBV6-6 with TRBJ1-5; tentative D call: TRBD1 (5 bases). CDR1 and CDR2 (germline): MNHNY, SVGAGI (reference sequence). The CDR3 is 15 amino acids. V lost 5 bases, J lost 0 bases, and 11 bases lay in between. The CDR3 sequence: CASSPVTGSNQPQHF. The CDR3 nucleotides are TGTGCCAGCAGTCCCGTCACAGGTAGCAATCAGCCCCAGCATTTT.

The CDR3 reads CASSQAGGPLDEQFF. For the CDR3, the DNA is TGTGCCAGTTCCCAAGCGGGAGGGCCTCTGGATGAGCAGTTCTTC. The chain joins TRBV9 to TRBJ2-1, with 10 bases aligning to TRBD2. Germline values: CDR1 SGDLS, CDR2 YYNGEE. V trimming: 8 bases; J trimming: 8 bases; junction bases outside the gene matches: 13. The CDR3 spans 15 residues.

The V gene is TRBV5-1, the J gene TRBJ2-5; 10 bases are a match to TRBD1. The length of the CDR3 is 15 residues. The V and J ends lost 2 bases and 4 bases, in that order; junction bases with no gene match: 5. Looked up from germline, CDR1 is SGHRS and CDR2 is YFSETQ. The CDR3 spells CASSFSGTGVETQYF. CDR3 in DNA: TGCGCCAGCAGCTTCTCCGGGACAGGGGTAGAGACCCAGTACTTC.

The J gene is TRBJ2-1, the V gene TRBV5-6; 7 positions match TRBD1. V lost 6 bases, J lost 4 bases, and 10 bases stayed unmatched. The CDR3 is made up of 15 amino acids. The V gene's germline CDR1 is SGHDT and CDR2 YYEEEE. This chain's CDR3 is CASTTIGQVYNEQFF. The CDR3 DNA reads as TGTGCCAGCACCACAATAGGACAGGTTTACAATGAGCAGTTCTTC.

This clone has just one count. The chain couples TRBV18 to TRBJ2-7, with D perhaps matching TRBD1 (5 bases). The ends were cut back, 6 bases at V and 5 bases at J, with 11 bases in the middle. The CDR3 length is 12 residues. From germline, CDR1 is KGHSH and CDR2 LQKENI. In DNA, the CDR3 is TGTGCCAGCTCCCCCGACAGTCACGAGCAGTACTTC. Protein sequence: CASSPDSHEQYF.

The chain employs TRBV7-2 and TRBJ2-7, with D possibly matching TRBD2 (7 bases). CDR3 length equals 16 residues. Germline V gene sequence: CDR1 SGHTA, CDR2 FQGNSA. V gave up 7 bases and J gave up 2 bases, with 21 bases separating them. CDR3 region: CASKRGGGPDTYEQYF. The CDR3 DNA is TGTGCCAGCAAGAGAGGGGGAGGGCCCGATACCTACGAGCAGTACTTC.

The rearrangement uses TRBV6-2 or TRBV6-3 and TRBJ1-2; perhaps TRBD1 as D (5 bases). Germline lookup yields CDR1 MNHEY and CDR2 SVGEGT. CDR3 length: 17 residues. V lost 4 bases and J lost 1, with 19 bases in between. Written as DNA, the CDR3 is TGTGCCAGCAGTTTGGTACAGAACGGACAAAGTAACTATGGCTACACCTTC. Translation: CASSLVQNGQSNYGYTF.

This chain uses TRBV7-9 with TRBJ1-1, with 10 bases aligning to TRBD1. Germline lookup yields CDR1 SEHNR and CDR2 FQNEAQ (reference sequence). Unmatched junction bases numbered 5, after V lost 4 bases and J lost 3 bases. The length of the CDR3 is 15 residues. CDR3 protein: CASSYGQGGDTEAFF. The CDR3 bases are TGTGCCAGCAGCTACGGACAGGGGGGCGACACTGAAGCTTTCTTT.

The DNA of the CDR3 is TGTGCCAGCAGCTCCCACGGGGTGGGGGCCGCCTACGAGCAGTACTTC. This translates into CASSSHGVGAAYEQYF. The rearrangement links TRBV9 to TRBJ2-7; TRBD1 is a possible D gene (6 bases). Germline V lookup: CDR1 SGDLS, CDR2 YYNGEE. V lost 4 bases to trimming and J lost 2 bases, with 19 bases between them. This CDR3 contains 16 residues.

The genes are TRBV19 and TRBJ1-1; D not resolved. The germline CDR1 and CDR2 sequences are LNHDA and SQIVND (reference sequence). The CDR3 consists of 12 residues. V was cut by 4 bases and J by 3 bases, with 6 bases left in between. This chain's CDR3 is CASSTLHTEAFF. In DNA form, the CDR3 reads TGTGCCAGTAGTACTCTTCACACTGAAGCTTTCTTT. Using reference TRBV19 and TRBJ1-1 for the parts outside the CDR3, the full variable domain is DGGITQSPKYLFRKEGQNVTLSCEQNLNHDAMYWYRQDPGQGLRLIYYSQIVNDFQKGDIAEGYSVSREKKESFPLTVTSAQKNPTAFYLCASSTLHTEAFFGQGTRLTVV.

The chain has TRBV19 and TRBJ2-1; TRBD2 agrees at 10 bases. Germline V gene data show CDR1 as LNHDA and CDR2 as SQIVND (reference sequence). This CDR3 has 18 residues. The V and J ends lost 2 bases and 4 bases, in that order; junction bases with no gene match: 11. CDR3 nucleotide sequence: TGTGCCAGTAGTATAAGGTGGCTAGCGGGAGTATCTTACAATGAGCAGTTCTTC. This encodes CASSIRWLAGVSYNEQFF.

This clone was recorded only once. The CDR3 region has the DNA TGCAGCGGACAGGGAAGCCGACTAGCGGGAGGGCCGTCTGACTACAATGAGCAGTTCTTC. This codes for CSGQGSRLAGGPSDYNEQFF. The chain carries TRBV29-1 and TRBJ2-1; 14 positions match TRBD2. Trimming removed 7 bases from V and 3 bases from J; junction bases left unmatched: 20. Germline V CDR1 and CDR2: SQVTM, ANQGSEA. The CDR3 length is 20 residues.

The rearrangement joins TRBV12-3 or TRBV12-4 to TRBJ2-7, with 8 bases that match TRBD1. This CDR3 comprises 12 residues. V was clipped by 6 bases and J by 4 bases; unmatched bases: 2. The CDR3 loop is CASSGQGYEQYF. CDR3 in DNA: TGTGCCAGCAGCGGACAGGGTTACGAGCAGTACTTC.

The CDR3 sequence: CATVTGVNTEAFF. In nucleotides, the CDR3 is TGTGCCACTGTGACAGGGGTGAACACTGAAGCTTTCTTT. J is TRBJ1-1 and V is TRBV12-3 or TRBV12-4, with 8 bases aligning to TRBD1. Trimming cost V 10 bases and J 0 bases; bases outside gene matches: 4. The CDR3 spans 13 residues.

In its sample, this clone was seen a few times. The CDR3 DNA reads TGCAGCGTTGACAAGGGGAACATTCAGTACTTC. Its translation: CSVDKGNIQYF. This rearrangement joins TRBV29-1 to TRBJ2-4; the D gene is possibly TRBD1 (5 bases). Germline CDR1 reads SQVTM; CDR2 reads ANQGSEA. Trimming stripped 3 bases from V and 7 bases from J, with 7 bases between. The CDR3 is made up of 11 amino acids.

The V and J genes are TRBV29-1 and TRBJ1-1; tentatively, D is TRBD1 (6 bases). Trimming stripped 4 bases from V and 6 bases from J, with 9 bases between. The CDR3 length is 11 residues. The germline gives CDR1 SQVTM, CDR2 ANQGSEA. The CDR3 coding sequence is TGCAGCGTTGTACCAGGGGCTGAAGCTTTCTTT. This translates into CSVVPGAEAFF. The complete variable domain, with remaining parts taken from reference TRBV29-1 and TRBJ1-1, reads SAVISQKPSRDICQRGTSLTIQCQVDSQVTMMFWYRQQPGQSLTLIATANQGSEATYESGFVIDKFPISRPNLTFSTLTVSNMSPEDSSIYLCSVVPGAEAFFGQGTRLTVV.

This chain links TRBV5-5 with TRBJ1-3; no clear D. The V and J ends lost 0 bases and 4 bases respectively, with 11 bases between them. This CDR3 region has 15 residues. Per the germline V gene, CDR1 is SGHKS and CDR2 is YYEKEE (reference sequence). The CDR3: CASSLGGLGGNTIYF. CDR3 coding DNA: TGTGCCAGCAGCTTGGGAGGTCTAGGCGGAAACACCATATATTTT.

This chain links TRBV7-2 with TRBJ1-4; D is perhaps TRBD1 (5 bases). Germline V gene sequence: CDR1 SGHTA, CDR2 FQGNSA. There are 13 residues in the CDR3. Between the trimmed V and J ends, which lost 3 bases and 8 bases, there was a span of 10 bases. The CDR3 loop reads CASSFRVGEKLFF. CDR3 sequence (DNA): TGTGCCAGCAGCTTCAGGGTCGGGGAAAAACTGTTTTTT.

J is TRBJ1-1 and V is TRBV6-1, with D unclear. Germline CDR1 MNHNS, CDR2 SASEGT. This CDR3 contains 16 residues. The germline V and J ends were trimmed by 2 bases and 4 bases, with 17 bases remaining between them. CDR3 protein: CASSESGRAEVTEAFF. The CDR3 coding sequence is TGTGCCAGCAGTGAATCGGGTAGGGCGGAGGTCACTGAAGCTTTCTTT.

This clone came up once. The genes are TRBV7-2 and TRBJ2-7; TRBD2 agrees at 14 bases. V shed 0 bases, J shed 5 bases, and the junction held 3 bases outside the gene matches. The CDR3 contains 16 residues. Germline CDR1 SGHTA, CDR2 FQGNSA. This CDR3 reads CASSLAGTSGSNEQYF. In DNA form, the CDR3 reads TGTGCCAGCAGCTTAGCTGGGACTAGCGGGAGTAACGAGCAGTACTTC. Filled out from reference TRBV7-2 and TRBJ2-7, the complete variable domain reads GAGVSQSPSNKVTEKGKDVELRCDPISGHTALYWYRQSLGQGLEFLIYFQGNSAPDKSGLPSDRFSAERTGGSVSTLTIQRTQQEDSAVYLCASSLAGTSGSNEQYFGPGTRLTVT.